One sample yielded the 24 T cell receptor beta chains listed below, sequenced in a study of cytomegalovirus exposure and HLA in healthy donors. With 60 Vbeta and 13 Jbeta primers, the PCR was carried out. Data came from immunoSEQ multiplex PCR; TCRdb stores just in-frame clones and leaves some out. The sample records fewer than 55,000 clones, about 64% being singletons. Material for sequencing was PBMCs. All receptors derive from a man in his sixties in good health and CMV-seropositive.

The chain employs TRBV6-5 and TRBJ2-1; 7 positions match TRBD1. Germline CDR1 reads MNHEY; CDR2 reads SVGAGI. The CDR3 totals 13 residues. The J segment lost 7 bases and the V segment lost 2 bases, leaving 2 bases of the junction unmatched. CDR3 nucleotide sequence: TGTGCCAGCAGTTACGCAGGGGGAAATGAGCAGTTCTTC. This sequence encodes CASSYAGGNEQFF.

CDR3 nucleotides: TGTGCCAGTAGTGGACGACGGAGGGGTCCCTCTGGAAACACCATATATTTT. Its protein is CASSGRRRGPSGNTIYF. The chain has TRBV19 and TRBJ1-3; D is perhaps TRBD1 (5 bases). CDR1 is LNHDA, CDR2 SQIVND, per germline (reference sequence). The CDR3 runs 17 residues. V lost 5 bases and J 0 bases, leaving 17 bases between the germline ends.

The V call is TRBV7-9, the J call TRBJ2-1, with TRBD1 identical over 10 bases. The germline V gene encodes CDR1 SEHNR and CDR2 FQNEAQ (reference sequence). J gave up 4 bases and V 5 bases, and 5 bases lay outside the gene matches. The CDR3 is 15 residues long. In DNA, the CDR3 is TGTGCCAGCAGCACCGGACAGGGGGGTTACAATGAGCAGTTCTTC. Its translation: CASSTGQGGYNEQFF.

The chain joins TRBV19 to TRBJ2-3; TRBD1 matches at 11 bases. The CDR3 is 14 residues long. The trim removed 6 bases at V and 4 bases at J, leaving 3 bases unmatched. In germline, CDR1 is LNHDA, CDR2 SQIVND (reference sequence). CDR3 nucleotides: TGTGCCAGTAGCCCGGGACAGGGGGCAGATACGCAGTATTTT. Translating gives CASSPGQGADTQYF.

V is TRBV10-3 and J is TRBJ2-7, with TRBD1 as a possible D gene (5 bases). V lost 3 bases to trimming and J lost 3 bases, with 12 bases between them. Germline values: CDR1 ENHRY, CDR2 SYGVKD. This CDR3 has 14 amino acids. The CDR3 DNA is TGTGCCATCAGTGATAGTCAGGGCATCTACGAGCAGTACTTC. Protein product: CAISDSQGIYEQYF.

V and J are TRBV29-1 and TRBJ2-7; D might be TRBD1 (6 bases). Trimming stripped 2 bases from V and 4 bases from J, with 12 bases between. The V gene's germline CDR1 is SQVTM and CDR2 ANQGSEA. This CDR3 is 13 amino acids long. CDR3 bases: TGCAGCGTTGAACTAAGAGACAGGTACGAGCAGTACTTC. Its translation is CSVELRDRYEQYF.

V usage is TRBV15 and J usage is TRBJ1-5; possible D gene TRBD1, 6 bases. Germline V CDR1 and CDR2: LNHNV, YYDKDF (reference sequence). Trimming removed 4 bases at V and 6 bases at J, with 25 bases between. The CDR3 runs 18 residues. The CDR3 DNA sequence: TGTGCCACCAGCATTACCTGGGGGACAATAGCGTCCGCTCAGCCCCAGCATTTT. This codes for CATSITWGTIASAQPQHF.

This rearrangement joins TRBV6-6 to TRBJ2-3; TRBD2 matches 8 bases. Germline V gene lookup returns CDR1 MNHNY and CDR2 SVGAGI (reference sequence). With V trimmed by 8 bases and J by 2 bases, 3 bases remained unmatched. CDR3 length: 13 residues. The CDR3 loop reads CASLLADTDTQYF. DNA of the CDR3: TGTGCCAGCTTACTAGCGGACACAGATACGCAGTATTTT.

The chain recombines TRBV7-9 with TRBJ2-2; TRBD2 matches at 10 bases. CDR1 and CDR2 (germline): SEHNR, FQNEAQ (reference sequence). With 5 bases clipped from V and 1 base from J, the junction kept 1 base outside the gene matches. The CDR3 is 15 residues long. CDR3 coding DNA: TGTGCCAGCAGCACTAGCGGGGTGAACACCGGGGAGCTGTTTTTT. Protein sequence: CASSTSGVNTGELFF. Drawing the rest from reference TRBV7-9 and TRBJ2-2, the complete variable domain is DTGVSQNPRHKITKRGQNVTFRCDPISEHNRLYWYRQTLGQGPEFLTYFQNEAQLEKSRLLSDRFSAERPKGSFSTLEIQRTEQGDSAMYLCASSTSGVNTGELFFGEGSRLTVL.

In its sample, this clone was seen a few times. This rearrangement joins TRBV10-2 to TRBJ2-7, with 13 bases aligning to TRBD2. Germline V lookup: CDR1 WSHSY, CDR2 SAAADI. The CDR3 runs to 15 residues. J gave up 5 bases and V 4 bases, and 5 bases lay outside the gene matches. The CDR3 loop reads CASSGTSGSIDEQYF. Written as DNA, the CDR3 is TGCGCCAGCAGTGGGACTAGCGGGAGTATCGACGAGCAGTACTTC.

The gene calls are TRBV28 and TRBJ2-7; 7 nucleotides match TRBD1. The CDR3 extends over 15 amino acids. From germline, CDR1 is MDHEN and CDR2 SYDVKM. J was trimmed by 3 bases and V by 2 bases; bases with no gene match: 7. The DNA of the CDR3 is TGTGCCAGCAGTTTAATGTCCTCAGGGGGCTACGAGCAGTACTTC. Protein product: CASSLMSSGGYEQYF.

V gene TRBV4-2 combines with J gene TRBJ1-5; D is uncertain. CDR1 and CDR2 (germline): LGHNA, YNFKEQ. There are 14 residues in the CDR3. Trimming removed 0 bases from V and 4 bases from J, with 7 bases in between. The CDR3 loop is CASSQETENQPQHF. The CDR3 DNA reads TGTGCCAGCAGCCAAGAAACAGAGAATCAGCCCCAGCATTTT.

This clone showed up just a few times. The chain carries TRBV20-1 and TRBJ1-2, with a weak D call TRBD1 (5 bases). Germline CDR1 and CDR2: DFQATT and SNEGSKA (reference sequence). V lost 3 bases, J lost 6 bases, and 8 bases lay in between. The CDR3 sequence is 11 residues long. This CDR3 is CSARAGDGYTF. In nucleotides, the CDR3 is TGCAGTGCTAGGGCGGGGGATGGCTACACCTTC.

The gene calls are TRBV9 and TRBJ1-1, with 9 bases aligning to TRBD1. Germline lookup yields CDR1 SGDLS and CDR2 YYNGEE. Germline trimming cut 4 bases from V and 2 bases from J; bases unmatched to any gene: 6. This CDR3 contains 15 residues. In nucleotides, the CDR3 is TGTGCCAGCAGCCCAGGACAGGGGATAAACACTGAAGCTTTCTTT. As protein: CASSPGQGINTEAFF.

The CDR3 DNA sequence: TGTGCCACCAGCAGAAGCGCCGGGACAGGGGGACACGAGCAGTACTTC. As protein: CATSRSAGTGGHEQYF. The V call is TRBV15, the J call TRBJ2-7; 11 positions agree with TRBD1. CDR1 and CDR2 from the germline V gene are LNHNV and YYDKDF (reference sequence). CDR3 length: 16 amino acids. The ends lost 2 bases at V and 5 bases at J; junction bases unmatched: 8.

The chain employs TRBV11-2 and TRBJ2-2, with D possibly matching TRBD1 (5 bases). V was shortened by 7 bases and J by 1 base, with 16 bases between the two germline ends. The CDR3 extends over 16 amino acids. The germline V gene encodes CDR1 SGHAT and CDR2 FQNNGV. The CDR3 loop reads CASTPSGFRNTGELFF. The CDR3 bases are TGTGCCAGCACCCCTTCAGGGTTTAGGAACACCGGGGAGCTGTTTTTT.

Note on this clone: At the DNA level, this CDR3 is encoded by other sequences in the same sample as well. The gene calls are TRBV27 and TRBJ2-7; D is unresolved. The germline CDR1 and CDR2 sequences are MNHEY and SMNVEV (reference sequence). The V end was cut by 2 bases, the J end by 1 base, with 9 bases between. This CDR3 comprises 14 residues. In DNA, the CDR3 is TGTGCCAGCAGTTTAGACTCCTATTCCTACGAGCAGTACTTC. Its protein is CASSLDSYSYEQYF.

The chain has TRBV13 and TRBJ2-3; 7 bases line up with TRBD2. This CDR3 has 16 amino acids. V shed 7 bases and J 1 base; nucleotides not matched to a gene: 11. CDR1 is PRHDT and CDR2 is FYEKMQ in the germline V gene (reference sequence). CDR3 sequence: CASTPLGLAGTDTQYF. The CDR3 nucleotides are TGTGCCAGCACCCCTCTGGGCCTAGCGGGCACAGATACGCAGTATTTT.

The chain combines TRBV5-4 with TRBJ2-1; D unclear. The V and J ends lost 7 bases and 7 bases respectively, with 9 bases between them. This CDR3 contains 11 residues. Germline CDR1 reads SGHNT; CDR2 reads YYREEE (reference sequence). This CDR3 reads CASQRANEQFF. The CDR3 DNA follows: TGTGCCAGCCAGAGAGCGAATGAGCAGTTCTTC.

The rearrangement uses TRBV15 and TRBJ1-4, with D possibly being TRBD1 (6 bases). Looked up from germline, CDR1 is LNHNV and CDR2 is YYDKDF (reference sequence). V was cut by 0 bases and J by 8 bases, with 19 bases left in between. The CDR3 sequence is 17 residues long. The CDR3 reads CATSRDGPGGAAEKLFF. The CDR3 bases are TGTGCCACCAGCAGAGATGGACCCGGGGGGGCCGCCGAAAAACTGTTTTTT.

The chain uses TRBV9 and TRBJ2-5; 10 bases map to TRBD1. The CDR3 length is 16 residues. The germline gives CDR1 SGDLS, CDR2 YYNGEE. Trimming took 4 bases from V and 5 from J; bases not matched to a gene: 11. This chain's CDR3 is CASSSGDRGGTETQYF. The CDR3 DNA reads as TGTGCCAGCAGCTCTGGGGACAGGGGTGGGACGGAGACCCAGTACTTC.

The chain is built from TRBV6-5 and TRBJ2-7, with TRBD2 as a possible D gene (6 bases). The germline gives CDR1 MNHEY, CDR2 SVGAGI. The CDR3 loop spans 16 amino acids. With 0 bases removed from V and 4 bases from J, the gap between germline ends came to 16 bases. The CDR3 region is CASSYSTPLAIYEQYF. Written as DNA, the CDR3 is TGTGCCAGCAGTTACTCGACACCCCTAGCGATTTACGAGCAGTACTTC.

This clone has just a few counts. V is TRBV2 and J is TRBJ2-2, with 7 bases that match TRBD1. Germline values: CDR1 SNHLY, CDR2 FYNNEI. V lost 7 bases to trimming and J lost 1 base; unmatched junction nucleotides: 6. The CDR3 length is 15 residues. DNA for the CDR3: TGTGCCAGCACCCAGGGGGAGCTGAACACCGGGGAGCTGTTTTTT. Protein sequence: CASTQGELNTGELFF.

V is TRBV4-3 and J is TRBJ2-7; 7 bases are a match to TRBD2. There are 16 residues in the CDR3. Trimming removed 0 bases from V and 0 bases from J; junction bases left unmatched: 5. Germline CDR1 reads LGHNA; CDR2 reads YSLEER. The chain's CDR3 is CASSQEAGRLSYEQYF. CDR3 sequence (DNA): TGCGCCAGCAGCCAAGAAGCGGGACGGCTCTCCTACGAGCAGTACTTC.